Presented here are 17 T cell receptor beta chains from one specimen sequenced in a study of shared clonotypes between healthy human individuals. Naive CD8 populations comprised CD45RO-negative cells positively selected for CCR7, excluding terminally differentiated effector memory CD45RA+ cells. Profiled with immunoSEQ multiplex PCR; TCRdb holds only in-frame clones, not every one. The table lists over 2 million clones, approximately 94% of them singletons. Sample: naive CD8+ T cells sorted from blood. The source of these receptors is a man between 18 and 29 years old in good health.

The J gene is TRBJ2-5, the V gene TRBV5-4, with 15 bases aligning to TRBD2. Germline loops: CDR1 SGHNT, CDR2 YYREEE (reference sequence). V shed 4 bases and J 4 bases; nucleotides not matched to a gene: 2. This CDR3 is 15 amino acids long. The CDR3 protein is CASSRGLAGGETQYF. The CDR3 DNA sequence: TGTGCCAGCAGCAGGGGACTAGCGGGAGGAGAGACCCAGTACTTC.

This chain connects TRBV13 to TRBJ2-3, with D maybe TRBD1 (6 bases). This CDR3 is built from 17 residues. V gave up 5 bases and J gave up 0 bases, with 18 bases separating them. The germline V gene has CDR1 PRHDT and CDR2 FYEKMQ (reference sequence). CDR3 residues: CASSGIRDTDSTDTQYF. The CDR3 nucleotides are TGTGCCAGCAGCGGAATCCGGGACACCGATAGCACAGATACGCAGTATTTT.

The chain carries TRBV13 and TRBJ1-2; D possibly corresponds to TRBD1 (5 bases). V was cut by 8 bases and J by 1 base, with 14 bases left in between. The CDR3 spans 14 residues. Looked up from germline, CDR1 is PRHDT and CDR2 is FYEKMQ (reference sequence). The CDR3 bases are TGTGCCAGCCGGGGGTCTGGGGATAACTATGGCTACACCTTC. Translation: CASRGSGDNYGYTF.

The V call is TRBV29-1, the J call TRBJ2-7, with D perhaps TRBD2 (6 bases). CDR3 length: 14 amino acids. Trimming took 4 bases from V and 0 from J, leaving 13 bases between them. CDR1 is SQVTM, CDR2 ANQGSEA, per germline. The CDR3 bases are TGCAGCGTTGTCCCTGGGGGGAGCTCCTACGAGCAGTACTTC. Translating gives CSVVPGGSSYEQYF.

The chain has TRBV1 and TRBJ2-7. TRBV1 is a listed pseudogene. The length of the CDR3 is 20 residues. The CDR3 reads CTSSHNHTGRSNRVSYEQYF. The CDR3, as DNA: TGCACCAGCAGCCATAACCATACGGGTCGAAGCAATAGGGTTTCCTACGAGCAGTACTTC.

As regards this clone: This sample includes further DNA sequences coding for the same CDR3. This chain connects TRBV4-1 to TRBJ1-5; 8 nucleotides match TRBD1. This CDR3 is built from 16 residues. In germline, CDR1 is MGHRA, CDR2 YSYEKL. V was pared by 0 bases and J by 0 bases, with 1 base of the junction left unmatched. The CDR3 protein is CASSQDGTGSNQPQHF. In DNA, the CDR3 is TGCGCCAGCAGCCAAGATGGGACAGGTAGCAATCAGCCCCAGCATTTT.

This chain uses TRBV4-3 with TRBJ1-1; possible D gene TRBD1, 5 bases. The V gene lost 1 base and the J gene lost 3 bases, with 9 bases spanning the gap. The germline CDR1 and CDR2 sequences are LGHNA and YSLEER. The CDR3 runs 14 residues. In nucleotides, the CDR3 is TGCGCCAGCAGCCAAGTAGAAGGGGACACTGAAGCTTTCTTT. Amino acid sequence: CASSQVEGDTEAFF.

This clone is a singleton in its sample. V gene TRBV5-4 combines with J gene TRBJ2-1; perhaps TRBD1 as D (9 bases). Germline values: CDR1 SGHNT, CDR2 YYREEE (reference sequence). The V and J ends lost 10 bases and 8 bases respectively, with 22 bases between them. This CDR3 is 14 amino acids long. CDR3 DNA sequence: TGTGCCCCCGGGGGGGACAGGGAAATAGATGAGCAGTTCTTC. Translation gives CAPGGDREIDEQFF. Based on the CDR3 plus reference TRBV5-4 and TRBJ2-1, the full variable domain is ETGVTQSPTHLIKTRGQQVTLRCSSQSGHNTVSWYQQALGQGPQFIFQYYREEENGRGNFPPRFSGLQFPNYSSELNVNALELDDSALYLCAPGGDREIDEQFFGPGTRLTVL.

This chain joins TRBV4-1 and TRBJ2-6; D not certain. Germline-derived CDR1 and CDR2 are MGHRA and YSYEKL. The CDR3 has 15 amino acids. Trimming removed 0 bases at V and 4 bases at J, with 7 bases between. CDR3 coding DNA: TGCGCCAGCAGCCAAGACCCCCAAGGGGCCAACGTCCTGACTTTC. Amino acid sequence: CASSQDPQGANVLTF.

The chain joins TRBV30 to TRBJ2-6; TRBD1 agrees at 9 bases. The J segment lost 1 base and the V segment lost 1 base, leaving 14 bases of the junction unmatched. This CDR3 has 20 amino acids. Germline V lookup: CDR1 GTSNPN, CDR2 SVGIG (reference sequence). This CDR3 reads CAWSGLKGQGKRSGANVLTF. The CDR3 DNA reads TGTGCCTGGAGTGGACTGAAGGGACAGGGTAAAAGGTCTGGGGCCAACGTCCTGACTTTC.

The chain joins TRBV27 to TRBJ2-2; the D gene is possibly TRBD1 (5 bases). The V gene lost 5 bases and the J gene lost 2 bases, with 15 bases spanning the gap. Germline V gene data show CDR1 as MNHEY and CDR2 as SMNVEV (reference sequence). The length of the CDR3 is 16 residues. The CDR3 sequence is CASSPYKGRNTGELFF. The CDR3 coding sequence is TGTGCCAGCAGTCCCTATAAGGGGCGAAACACCGGGGAGCTGTTTTTT.

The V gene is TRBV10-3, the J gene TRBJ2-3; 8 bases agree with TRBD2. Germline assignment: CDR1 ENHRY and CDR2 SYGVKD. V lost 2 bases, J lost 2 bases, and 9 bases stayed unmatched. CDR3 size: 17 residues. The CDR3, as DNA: TGTGCCATCAGTGAGCGCCAGCGGGGGACGTACACAGATACGCAGTATTTT. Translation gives CAISERQRGTYTDTQYF.

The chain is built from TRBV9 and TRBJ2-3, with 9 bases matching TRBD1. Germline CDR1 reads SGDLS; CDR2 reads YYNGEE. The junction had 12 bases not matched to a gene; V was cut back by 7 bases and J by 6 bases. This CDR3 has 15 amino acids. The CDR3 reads CASGSTTGGMDTQYF. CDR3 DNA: TGTGCCAGCGGCTCAACGACAGGGGGGATGGATACGCAGTATTTT. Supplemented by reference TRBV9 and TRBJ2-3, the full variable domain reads DSGVTQTPKHLITATGQRVTLRCSPRSGDLSVYWYQQSLDQGLQFLIQYYNGEERAKGNILERFSAQQFPDLHSELNLSSLELGDSALYFCASGSTTGGMDTQYFGPGTRLTVL.

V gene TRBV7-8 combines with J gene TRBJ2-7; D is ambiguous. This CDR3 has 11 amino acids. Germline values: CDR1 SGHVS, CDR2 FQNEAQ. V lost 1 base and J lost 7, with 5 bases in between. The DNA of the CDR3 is TGTGCCAGCAGCTTAGTGGGGGAGCAGTACTTC. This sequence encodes CASSLVGEQYF.

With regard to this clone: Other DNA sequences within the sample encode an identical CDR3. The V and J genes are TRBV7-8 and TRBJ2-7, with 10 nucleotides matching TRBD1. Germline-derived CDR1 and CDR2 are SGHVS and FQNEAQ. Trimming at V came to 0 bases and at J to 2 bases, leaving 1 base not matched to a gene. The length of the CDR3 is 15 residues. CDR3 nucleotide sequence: TGTGCCAGCAGCTTAGCCGGACAGGGGGCCTACGAGCAGTACTTC. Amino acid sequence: CASSLAGQGAYEQYF.

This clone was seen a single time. CDR3 loop: CASSGSYNEQFF. CDR3 DNA sequence: TGCGCCAGCAGTGGCTCCTACAATGAGCAGTTCTTC. V gene TRBV10-1 combines with J gene TRBJ2-1; D call uncertain. V lost 4 bases and J lost 0, with 1 base in between. The germline V gene has CDR1 WNHNN and CDR2 SYGVQD (reference sequence). CDR3 length equals 12 residues.

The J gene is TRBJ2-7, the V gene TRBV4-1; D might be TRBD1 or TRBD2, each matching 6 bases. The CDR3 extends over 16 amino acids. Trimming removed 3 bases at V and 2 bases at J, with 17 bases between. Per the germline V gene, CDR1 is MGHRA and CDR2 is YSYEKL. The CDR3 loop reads CASSHQAGEAAYEQYF. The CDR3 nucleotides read TGCGCCAGCAGCCATCAGGCAGGGGAGGCGGCCTACGAGCAGTACTTC.